The text below deals with one TCR beta chain. TCRdb's copy holds only in-frame clones and misses some; the assay was immunoSEQ multiplex PCR. This sample has some 1,900,000 clones, with about 95% found just once. The data belong to a study of shared clonotypes between healthy human individuals. It was CD45RO-negative cells, positively selected for CCR7, that made up naive CD8 cells, with terminally differentiated effector memory CD45RA+ cells excluded. The sequenced sample was naive CD8+ T cells sorted from blood. The TCR originated in a young man in good health.

CDR3 sequence: CASSARLAGGEETQYF. For the CDR3, the DNA is TGCGCCAGCAGCGCCCGACTAGCGGGAGGGGAAGAGACCCAGTACTTC. This chain connects TRBV4-1 to TRBJ2-5, with TRBD2 identical over 14 bases. Germline V lookup: CDR1 MGHRA, CDR2 YSYEKL. The ends lost 5 bases at V and 3 bases at J; junction bases unmatched: 5. This CDR3 is 16 amino acids long.